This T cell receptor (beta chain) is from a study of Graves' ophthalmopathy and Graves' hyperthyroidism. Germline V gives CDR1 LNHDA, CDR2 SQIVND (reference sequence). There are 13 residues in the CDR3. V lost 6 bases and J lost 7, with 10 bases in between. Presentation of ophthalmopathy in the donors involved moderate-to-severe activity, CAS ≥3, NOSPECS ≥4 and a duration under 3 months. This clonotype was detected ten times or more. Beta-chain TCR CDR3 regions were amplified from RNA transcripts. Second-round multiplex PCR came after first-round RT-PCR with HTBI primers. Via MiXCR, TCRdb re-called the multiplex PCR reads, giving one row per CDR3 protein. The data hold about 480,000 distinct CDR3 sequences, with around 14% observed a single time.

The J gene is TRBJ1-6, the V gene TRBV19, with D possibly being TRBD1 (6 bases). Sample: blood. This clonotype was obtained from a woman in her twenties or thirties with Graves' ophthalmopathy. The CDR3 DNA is TGTGCCAGTAGCGACAGGTCGAATTCACCCCTCCACTTT. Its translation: CASSDRSNSPLHF.